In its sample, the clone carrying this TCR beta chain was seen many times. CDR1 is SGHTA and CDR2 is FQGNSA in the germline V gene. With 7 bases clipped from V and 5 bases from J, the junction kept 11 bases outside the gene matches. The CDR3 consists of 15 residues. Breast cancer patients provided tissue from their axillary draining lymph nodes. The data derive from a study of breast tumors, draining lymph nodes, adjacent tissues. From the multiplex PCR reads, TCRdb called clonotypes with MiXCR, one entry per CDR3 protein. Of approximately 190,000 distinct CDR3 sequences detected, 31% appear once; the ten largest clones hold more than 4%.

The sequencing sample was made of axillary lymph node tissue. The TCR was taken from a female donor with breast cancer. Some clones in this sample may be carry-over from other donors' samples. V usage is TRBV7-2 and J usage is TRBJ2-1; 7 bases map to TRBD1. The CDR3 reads CASTPRATGHNEQFF. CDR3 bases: TGTGCCAGCACCCCTCGGGCGACAGGGCACAATGAGCAGTTCTTC.